A selection of T cell receptor beta chains follows, all from one sample in a study of persistence of HIV-infected CD4 T cells. Assay: immunoSEQ multiplex PCR; the TCRdb copy retains only in-frame clones and omits some. The sample holds roughly 60,000 clones, approximately 75% seen once. No antigen has been identified for these receptors. Sequencing used CD4+ T cells sorted from PBMCs after approximately 20-hour stimulation, obtained from a patient who received antiretroviral therapy. Every receptor here comes from an adult man with HIV who was CMV-seropositive. Each CDR3 is given with its conserved first and last residue. A D gene is named only where the DNA matches it firmly. Only part of the rows carry a size: once, few, many, or a class if the clone is expanded.

abundance	v_gene	d_gene	j_gene	CDR3nt	CDR3aa
-	TRBV10-3	TRBD1	TRBJ1-2	TGTGCCACCGCCTTACAGGGGGCAGGGGGCTACACCTTC	CATALQGAGGYTF
-	TRBV18	-	TRBJ1-1	TGTGCCAGCTCACCACCGGACCGCCCTAACACTGAAGCTTTCTTT	CASSPPDRPNTEAFF
few	TRBV19	-	TRBJ2-3	TGTGCCAGTAATAGGCGGGGGCAAAGCACAGATACGCAGTATTTT	CASNRRGQSTDTQYF
-	TRBV5-4	-	TRBJ1-2	TGTGCCAGCAGCGACGACAGAATCTATGGCTACACCTTC	CASSDDRIYGYTF
-	TRBV28	-	TRBJ1-5	TGTGCCAGCCGAACCGGGAGGGTAGAGCATTTT	CASRTGRVEHF
-	TRBV7-9	-	TRBJ1-1	TGTGCCAGTTCTGAGGTGAACACTGAAGCTTTCTTT	CASSEVNTEAFF
-	TRBV18	-	TRBJ2-2	TGTGCCAGCTCACCACCGGCAGGAAGGACCGGGGAGCTGTTTTTT	CASSPPAGRTGELFF
-	TRBV27	-	TRBJ2-3	TGTGCCAGCAGTTCTCCAGGGGTTAGCACAGATACGCAGTATTTT	CASSSPGVSTDTQYF
few	TRBV19	TRBD2	TRBJ2-2	TGTGCCAGTAGTTGGAGCGGGGGGGCCGACACCGGGGAGCTGTTTTTT	CASSWSGGADTGELFF
-	TRBV19	-	TRBJ2-6	TGTGCCAGTAGTAATCTCTTCGGGTCTGGGGCCAACGTCCTGACTTTC	CASSNLFGSGANVLTF
-	TRBV6-2/TRBV6-3	-	TRBJ1-5	TGTGCCAGCAGTTACTTTGACAGATATCAGCCCCAGCATTTT	CASSYFDRYQPQHF
-	TRBV6-6	TRBD2	TRBJ2-1	TGTGCCAGCAGCCCCGGGACTAGCGGTTACAATGAGCAGTTCTTC	CASSPGTSGYNEQFF
-	TRBV2	TRBD2	TRBJ2-2	TGTGCCAGCAGCGCTGCCTTGGGAGCGGGGAAGTCGAACACCGGGGAGCTGTTTTTT	CASSAALGAGKSNTGELFF
-	TRBV7-6	TRBD1	TRBJ1-2	TGTGCCAGCAGCTTAGCAGGGGGCAACGGCTACACCTTC	CASSLAGGNGYTF
-	TRBV6-5	-	TRBJ1-2	TGTGCCAGCAGACACAGGGACAACTATGGCTACACCTTC	CASRHRDNYGYTF
once	TRBV12-3/TRBV12-4	TRBD1	TRBJ1-2	TGTGCCAGCAGACTGACAGGGCATGGCTACACCTTC	CASRLTGHGYTF
-	TRBV10-3	-	TRBJ2-7	TGTGCCATCAGTGAGCCAGGGCGGGGACAAAAGGACGAGCAGTACTTC	CAISEPGRGQKDEQYF
-	TRBV6-5	-	TRBJ2-7	TGTGCCAGCGAAGGGACACCCAATTCCTACGAGCAGTACTTC	CASEGTPNSYEQYF
-	TRBV6-5	-	TRBJ1-1	TGTGCCAGCAGTTTCACAGGGAGCACTGAAGCTTTCTTT	CASSFTGSTEAFF
-	TRBV5-5	TRBD1	TRBJ2-1	TGTGCCAGCAGTCCGGACAGGGCCTTGGGCAATGAGCAGTTCTTC	CASSPDRALGNEQFF
-	TRBV19	-	TRBJ1-5	TGTGCCAGTAGTATAAAGGTGGGACAGCCCCAGCATTTT	CASSIKVGQPQHF
-	TRBV19	TRBD1	TRBJ1-2	TGTGCCAGTAGTGTGACAGGGAATGATCTAGGTGGCTACACCTTC	CASSVTGNDLGGYTF
-	TRBV27	-	TRBJ1-4	TGTGCCAGCAGTGCACGGACACCGTCTGAAAAACTGTTTTTT	CASSARTPSEKLFF
-	TRBV2	-	TRBJ2-7	TGTGCCAGCAGAGAGTCCTACGAGCAGTACTTC	CASRESYEQYF
-	TRBV20-1	-	TRBJ2-7	TGCAGTGCTAGTTTACAGGCGAGGTCCTACGAGCAGTACTTC	CSASLQARSYEQYF
-	TRBV7-2	-	TRBJ1-2	TGTGCCAGCAGCCAACGAATGGGGGTTTCGGGCTACACCTTC	CASSQRMGVSGYTF
-	TRBV2	-	TRBJ1-1	TGTGCCAGCAGCGCTCAGGGGTACACTGAAGCTTTCTTT	CASSAQGYTEAFF
-	TRBV10-3	TRBD1	TRBJ1-3	TGTGCCACTGGGACAGGGGGCACTGGAAACACCATATATTTT	CATGTGGTGNTIYF
few	TRBV7-2	TRBD1	TRBJ1-1	TGTGCCAGCAGCCTATGGACAGGAGCAAACACTGAAGCTTTCTTT	CASSLWTGANTEAFF
medium-sized	TRBV3-1/TRBV3-2	-	TRBJ1-2	TGTGCCAGCAGCCACCTGATGCAGGGGACTAACTATGGCTACACCTTC	CASSHLMQGTNYGYTF
-	TRBV6-6	-	TRBJ2-3	TGTGCCAGCAGTAATACAGGGTGGGCGACAGATACGCAGTATTTT	CASSNTGWATDTQYF
-	TRBV5-8	-	TRBJ1-5	TGTGCCAGCAGTTTGGAACCCGCGGGAGTGAATCAGCCCCAGCATTTT	CASSLEPAGVNQPQHF
-	TRBV6-5	-	TRBJ1-5	TGTGCCAGCAGACCTCCAGGGAGTAATCAGCCCCAGCATTTT	CASRPPGSNQPQHF
-	TRBV6-5	-	TRBJ2-2	TGTGCCAGCCGGTCCAGTACGAACACCGGGGAGCTGTTTTTT	CASRSSTNTGELFF
-	TRBV27	TRBD2	TRBJ2-7	TGTGCCAGCAGTGGGGGGGGGAGTTACAAGCAGTACTTC	CASSGGGSYKQYF
-	TRBV4-2	TRBD1	TRBJ2-3	TGTGCCAGCAGCTCGGACAGGGGCACAGATACGCAGTATTTT	CASSSDRGTDTQYF
-	TRBV9	-	TRBJ2-3	TGTGCCAGCAGCGTAGAAAACGCGGTAGATACGCAGTATTTT	CASSVENAVDTQYF
-	TRBV15	-	TRBJ1-5	TGTGCCACCAGCCCAGGGGCGGGGCAGCCCCAGCATTTT	CATSPGAGQPQHF
-	TRBV2	-	TRBJ2-2	TGTGCCAGCAGTGAACGGGTCGGGGAGCTGTTTTTT	CASSERVGELFF
-	TRBV28	TRBD1	TRBJ2-2	TGTGCCAGCACCCTAGGGGGCTCCAACCGAGGGGAGCTGTTTTTT	CASTLGGSNRGELFF
-	TRBV24-1	-	TRBJ2-3	TGTGCCACCAGTGATTTTATGGATACGCAGTATTTT	CATSDFMDTQYF
-	TRBV11-2	-	TRBJ1-1	TGTGCCAGCAGCTTAGATTACAGACTTGAAGCTTTCTTT	CASSLDYRLEAFF
few	TRBV5-4	TRBD2	TRBJ2-3	TGTGCCAGCAGTCCACCACCGGGGGGGCGATCAGATACGCAGTATTTT	CASSPPPGGRSDTQYF
-	TRBV19	TRBD1	TRBJ2-2	TGTGCCAGTAGTATAGTGGGACAGGGTAACACCGGGGAGCTGTTTTTT	CASSIVGQGNTGELFF
many	TRBV4-1	-	TRBJ1-3	TGCGCCAGCAGCCAAGGAGACAGCGCCCGAAACACCATATATTTT	CASSQGDSARNTIYF
-	TRBV9	-	TRBJ2-1	TGTGCCAGCAGCGTAGGATCATTAAGGGGGAATGAGCAGTTCTTC	CASSVGSLRGNEQFF
-	TRBV12-3/TRBV12-4	-	TRBJ1-5	TGTGCCAGCAGCTCACTCCCTAAAGCCCAGCATTTT	CASSSLPKAQHF
-	TRBV5-1	-	TRBJ2-7	TGCGCCAGCAGCTTAGGCTCAGGGTCCTACGAGCAGTACTTC	CASSLGSGSYEQYF
once	TRBV27	-	TRBJ1-2	TGTGCCAGCTTAACACCACCTGATTTTAACTATGGCTACACCTTC	CASLTPPDFNYGYTF
once	TRBV2	-	TRBJ1-1	TGTGCCAGCCTCCGATCCGAGGGCACTGAAGCTTTCTTT	CASLRSEGTEAFF
-	TRBV27	-	TRBJ1-6	TGTGCCAGCAGTCCCCTCGGGAGGGTAGGAAATTCACCCCTCCACTTT	CASSPLGRVGNSPLHF